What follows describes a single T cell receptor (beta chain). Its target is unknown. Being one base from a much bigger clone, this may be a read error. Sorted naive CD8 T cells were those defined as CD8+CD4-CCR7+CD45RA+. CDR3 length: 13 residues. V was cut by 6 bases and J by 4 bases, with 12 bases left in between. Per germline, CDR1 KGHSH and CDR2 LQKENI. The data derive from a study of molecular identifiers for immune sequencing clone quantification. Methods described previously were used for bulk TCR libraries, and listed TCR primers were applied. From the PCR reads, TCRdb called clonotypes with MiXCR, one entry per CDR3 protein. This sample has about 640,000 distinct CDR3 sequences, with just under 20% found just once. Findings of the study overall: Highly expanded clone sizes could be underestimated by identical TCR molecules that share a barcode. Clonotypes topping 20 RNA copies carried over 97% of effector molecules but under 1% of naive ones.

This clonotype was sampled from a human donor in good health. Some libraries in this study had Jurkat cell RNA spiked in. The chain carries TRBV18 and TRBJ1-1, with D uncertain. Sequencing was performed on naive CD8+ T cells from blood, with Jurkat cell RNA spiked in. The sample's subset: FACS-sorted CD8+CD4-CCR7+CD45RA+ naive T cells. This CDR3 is CASSLKFSTEAFF. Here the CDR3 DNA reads TGTGCCAGCTCCCTGAAATTTAGCACTGAAGCTTTCTTT.